These 21 T cell receptor beta chains were all obtained from the same sample, sequenced in a study of T-cell memory formation after mild COVID-19. TCRdb recomputed calls from the 5' RACE reads with MiXCR, one row per CDR3 protein. The data hold approximately 150,000 distinct CDR3 sequences, with roughly 21% observed a single time. The specimen sequenced was PBMCs or a T cell subset sorted from them (not recorded which). These receptors came from an adult woman who had mild COVID-19 (a few samples of this study predate the infection). Cell type and time point are not known.

The CDR3 protein is CASSQINLDTQYF. DNA for the CDR3: TGCGCCAGCAGCCAGATAAATTTGGATACGCAGTATTTT. The V gene is TRBV5-1, the J gene TRBJ2-3; no clear D. This CDR3 is 13 amino acids long. Germline CDR1 and CDR2: SGHRS and YFSETQ. The germline V and J ends were trimmed by 4 bases and 6 bases, with 12 bases remaining between them.

This clonotype was counted only a few times. This sequence joins TRBV12-3 or TRBV12-4 and TRBJ1-2; 10 bases fit TRBD1. CDR3 size: 13 residues. The V and J ends lost 5 bases and 7 bases, in that order; junction bases with no gene match: 4. This chain's CDR3 is CASSRQGASGYTF. CDR3 in DNA: TGTGCCAGCAGTCGACAGGGGGCCTCTGGCTACACCTTC.

This clonotype appeared a few times. J is TRBJ1-2 and V is TRBV5-1, with D uncertain. CDR1 and CDR2 (germline): SGHRS, YFSETQ. This CDR3 comprises 13 residues. Between the trimmed V and J ends, which lost 0 bases and 5 bases, there was a span of 8 bases. This CDR3 reads CASSLEEGYGYTF. The CDR3 DNA reads as TGCGCCAGCAGCTTGGAGGAAGGGTATGGCTACACCTTC.

The chain has TRBV6-1 and TRBJ1-5, with D maybe TRBD1 (6 bases). Trimming pared 7 bases from V and 6 bases from J, leaving 19 bases between. Germline CDR1 is MNHNS and CDR2 is SASEGT. The CDR3 spans 15 residues. CDR3 DNA: TGTGCCAGCACCCTCGTTTGGGGGCTAGGTCAGCCCCAGCATTTT. Translating it yields CASTLVWGLGQPQHF.

Ten or more counts support this clonotype. The V gene is TRBV12-3 or TRBV12-4, the J gene TRBJ1-5; 10 bases are shared with TRBD1. The CDR3 loop spans 15 amino acids. V lost 6 bases and J lost 7; bases outside the gene matches: 9. The CDR3 DNA reads TGTGCCAGCAGCAGACAGGGGGCGCGGGAACAGCCCCAGCATTTT. Protein product: CASSRQGAREQPQHF.

This chain connects TRBV20-1 to TRBJ2-1; TRBD2 aligns across 9 bases. The CDR3 sequence is 16 residues long. Germline V gene data show CDR1 as DFQATT and CDR2 as SNEGSKA (reference sequence). The V gene end was trimmed by 3 bases and the J gene end by 4 bases; junction bases not matched to a gene: 10. CDR3 sequence: CSARFQGGRVYNEQFF. The CDR3 coding sequence is TGCAGTGCTAGGTTTCAGGGCGGGAGGGTATACAATGAGCAGTTCTTC.

The chain carries TRBV9 and TRBJ2-3, with TRBD2 matching 8 bases. Germline values: CDR1 SGDLS, CDR2 YYNGEE. There are 15 residues in the CDR3. Trimming cost V 2 bases and J 3 bases; bases outside gene matches: 5. The DNA for the CDR3 is TGTGCCAGCAGCGTCCAAGCGGGAGAGACAGATACGCAGTATTTT. The encoded protein is CASSVQAGETDTQYF.

This clonotype was counted only a few times. For the CDR3, the DNA is TGTGCCAGCAGTCGGGACTCGACTTACAATGAGCAGTTCTTC. It yields the protein CASSRDSTYNEQFF. The V gene is TRBV2, the J gene TRBJ2-1; the D gene is possibly TRBD2 (6 bases). V lost 5 bases and J 4 bases, leaving 12 bases between the germline ends. CDR1 is SNHLY, CDR2 FYNNEI, per germline. This CDR3 has 14 residues.

The chain has TRBV12-3 or TRBV12-4 and TRBJ1-2; 8 nucleotides line up with TRBD1. The CDR3 spans 15 residues. V lost 4 bases, J lost 4 bases, and 8 bases stayed unmatched. CDR3 loop: CASSSTGGYIYGYTF. CDR3 bases: TGTGCCAGCAGTTCAACAGGGGGATACATCTATGGCTACACCTTC.

The CDR3 is CASSQPPPSGRNEQFF. The CDR3 DNA reads TGCGCCAGCAGCCAGCCTCCCCCTAGCGGGAGAAATGAGCAGTTCTTC. The rearrangement links TRBV4-3 to TRBJ2-1; 10 bases line up with TRBD2. V was pared by 3 bases and J by 7 bases, with 9 bases of the junction left unmatched. This CDR3 comprises 16 residues. Germline loops: CDR1 LGHNA, CDR2 YSLEER.

This clonotype showed up just a few times. The gene calls are TRBV4-1 and TRBJ1-1; the D is unclear. The V end was cut by 6 bases, the J end by 6 bases, with 20 bases between. Germline values: CDR1 MGHRA, CDR2 YSYEKL. This CDR3 is built from 15 residues. The chain's CDR3 is CASRNVVRGWPEAFF. The CDR3 bases are TGCGCCAGCAGGAACGTGGTCCGGGGATGGCCTGAAGCTTTCTTT.

This clonotype was counted a few times. V is TRBV7-2 and J is TRBJ2-5; D unclear. The germline V gene has CDR1 SGHTA and CDR2 FQGNSA. Trimming removed 5 bases at V and 1 base at J, with 11 bases between. The CDR3 spans 14 residues. CDR3 loop: CASSPGSFQETQYF. CDR3 DNA: TGTGCCAGCAGCCCCGGGTCCTTCCAAGAGACCCAGTACTTC. The variable domain in full, completed from reference TRBV7-2 and TRBJ2-5, reads GAGVSQSPSNKVTEKGKDVELRCDPISGHTALYWYRQSLGQGLEFLIYFQGNSAPDKSGLPSDRFSAERTGGSVSTLTIQRTQQEDSAVYLCASSPGSFQETQYFGPGTRLLVL.

This clonotype was detected a few times. V usage is TRBV9 and J usage is TRBJ1-1, with no clear D. V lost 4 bases to trimming and J lost 7 bases, with 14 bases between them. This CDR3 spans 13 amino acids. Germline V lookup: CDR1 SGDLS, CDR2 YYNGEE. Here the CDR3 reads CASSPRAGDEAFF. CDR3 DNA sequence: TGTGCCAGCAGCCCTCGGGCCGGTGATGAAGCTTTCTTT. The full variable domain, rest sourced from reference TRBV9 and TRBJ1-1, is DSGVTQTPKHLITATGQRVTLRCSPRSGDLSVYWYQQSLDQGLQFLIQYYNGEERAKGNILERFSAQQFPDLHSELNLSSLELGDSALYFCASSPRAGDEAFFGQGTRLTVV.

The V call is TRBV6-6, the J call TRBJ1-2, with a possible D match to TRBD1 (5 bases). The CDR3 totals 12 residues. Germline V gene sequence: CDR1 MNHNY, CDR2 SVGAGI (reference sequence). V was pared by 4 bases and J by 10 bases, with 13 bases between. CDR3 residues: CASSSGLELYTF. In nucleotides, the CDR3 is TGTGCCAGCAGTTCAGGGCTAGAGCTCTACACCTTC.

V gene TRBV28 combines with J gene TRBJ1-1; perhaps TRBD1 as D (5 bases). Trimming took off 6 bases at V and 1 base at J, with 12 bases between the two ends. The CDR3 extends over 14 amino acids. The germline V gene encodes CDR1 MDHEN and CDR2 SYDVKM. CDR3 region: CASRTAGPNTEAFF. Here the CDR3 DNA reads TGTGCCAGCAGGACCGCGGGGCCGAACACTGAAGCTTTCTTT.

This clonotype came up a few times. This chain links TRBV5-1 with TRBJ1-1; D call uncertain. The V end lost 3 bases, the J end lost 1 base, and 13 bases lay between the germline ends. The CDR3 consists of 15 residues. Per the germline V gene, CDR1 is SGHRS and CDR2 is YFSETQ. The DNA of the CDR3 is TGCGCCAGCAGCTGGGTGGGCGGCCCGAACACTGAAGCTTTCTTT. Translated: CASSWVGGPNTEAFF.

J is TRBJ2-3 and V is TRBV7-9; D might be TRBD2 (7 bases). Germline V gives CDR1 SEHNR, CDR2 FQNEAQ (reference sequence). This CDR3 has 15 amino acids. Trimming pared 1 base from V and 4 bases from J, leaving 12 bases between. The CDR3 spells CASSLVAGAADTQYF. For the CDR3, the DNA is TGTGCCAGCAGCTTAGTTGCGGGGGCGGCAGATACGCAGTATTTT.

This clonotype has more than one count but fewer than ten. V and J are TRBV15 and TRBJ1-2, with TRBD1 identical over 7 bases. The V and J ends lost 0 bases and 2 bases, in that order; junction bases with no gene match: 18. CDR1 and CDR2 from the germline V gene are LNHNV and YYDKDF (reference sequence). The CDR3 has 20 amino acids. CDR3 coding DNA: TGTGCCACCAGCAGAGATTGGGGCCTTGGGGGGGACAGCAAGAACTATGGCTACACCTTC. This gives the protein CATSRDWGLGGDSKNYGYTF. Based on the CDR3 plus reference TRBV15 and TRBJ1-2, the full variable domain is DAMVIQNPRYQVTQFGKPVTLSCSQTLNHNVMYWYQQKSSQAPKLLFHYYDKDFNNEADTPDNFQSRRPNTSFCFLDIRSPGLGDTAMYLCATSRDWGLGGDSKNYGYTFGSGTRLTVV.

This clonotype was seen at least ten times. The CDR3 DNA reads TGTGCCAGCAGCCCGGGGACTAGCGGATACAATGAGCAGTTCTTC. Translated, it gives CASSPGTSGYNEQFF. This chain connects TRBV7-3 to TRBJ2-1, with TRBD2 matching 11 bases. CDR1 and CDR2 (germline): SGHTA, FQGTGA. Trimming at V came to 5 bases and at J to 4 bases, leaving 4 bases not matched to a gene. The CDR3 runs to 15 residues. The variable domain in full, with the rest retrieved from reference TRBV7-3 and TRBJ2-1, is GAGVSQTPSNKVTEKGKYVELRCDPISGHTALYWYRQSLGQGPEFLIYFQGTGAADDSGLPNDRFFAVRPEGSVSTLKIQRTERGDSAVYLCASSPGTSGYNEQFFGPGTRLTVL.

This rearrangement joins TRBV7-2 to TRBJ1-4; D is unresolved. Germline-derived CDR1 and CDR2 are SGHTA and FQGNSA. The V end lost 3 bases, the J end lost 4 bases, and 12 bases lay between the germline ends. The CDR3 has 15 amino acids. CDR3: CASSFDDGNNEKLFF. CDR3 coding DNA: TGTGCCAGCAGCTTCGATGATGGAAATAATGAAAAACTGTTTTTT.

This clonotype was seen a handful of times. The rearrangement joins TRBV5-1 to TRBJ2-3; possibly TRBD1 or TRBD2 for D (5 bases each). The germline V gene has CDR1 SGHRS and CDR2 YFSETQ. The V and J ends lost 5 bases and 0 bases respectively, with 7 bases between them. This CDR3 contains 13 residues. The CDR3 region has the DNA TGCGCCAGCAGTTGGGACAGCACAGATACGCAGTATTTT. This gives the protein CASSWDSTDTQYF.